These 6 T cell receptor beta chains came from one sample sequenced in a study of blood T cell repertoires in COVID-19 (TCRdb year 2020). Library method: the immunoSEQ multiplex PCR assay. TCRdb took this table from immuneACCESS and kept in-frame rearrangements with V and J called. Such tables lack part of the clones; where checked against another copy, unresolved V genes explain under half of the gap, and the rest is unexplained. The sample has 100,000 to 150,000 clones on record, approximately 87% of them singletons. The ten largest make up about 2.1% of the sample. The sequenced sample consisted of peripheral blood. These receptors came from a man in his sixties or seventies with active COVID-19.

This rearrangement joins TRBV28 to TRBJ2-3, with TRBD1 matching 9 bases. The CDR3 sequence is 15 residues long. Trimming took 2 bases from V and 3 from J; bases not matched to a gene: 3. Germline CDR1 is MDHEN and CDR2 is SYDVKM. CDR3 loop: CASSLGGQGTDTQYF. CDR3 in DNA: TGTGCCAGCAGTTTAGGGGGACAGGGAACAGATACGCAGTATTTT.

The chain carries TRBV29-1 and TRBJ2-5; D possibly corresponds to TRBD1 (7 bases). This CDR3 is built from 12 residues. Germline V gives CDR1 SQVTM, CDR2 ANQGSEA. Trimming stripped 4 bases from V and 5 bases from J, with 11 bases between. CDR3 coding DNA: TGCAGCGTTGTGGAGGGGGCGGAGACCCAGTACTTC. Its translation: CSVVEGAETQYF.

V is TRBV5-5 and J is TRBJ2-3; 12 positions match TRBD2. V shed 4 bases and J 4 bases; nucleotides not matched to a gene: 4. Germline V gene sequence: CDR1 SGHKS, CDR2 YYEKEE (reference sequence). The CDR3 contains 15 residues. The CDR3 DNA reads TGTGCCAGCAGCCGGACTAGCGGGACGGCAGATACGCAGTATTTT. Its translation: CASSRTSGTADTQYF.

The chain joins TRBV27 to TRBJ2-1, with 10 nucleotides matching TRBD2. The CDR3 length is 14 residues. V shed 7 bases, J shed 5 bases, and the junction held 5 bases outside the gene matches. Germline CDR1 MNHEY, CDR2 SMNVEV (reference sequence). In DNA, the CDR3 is TGTGCCAGCACCCAAGGACTAGCGGACAATGAGCAGTTCTTC. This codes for CASTQGLADNEQFF.

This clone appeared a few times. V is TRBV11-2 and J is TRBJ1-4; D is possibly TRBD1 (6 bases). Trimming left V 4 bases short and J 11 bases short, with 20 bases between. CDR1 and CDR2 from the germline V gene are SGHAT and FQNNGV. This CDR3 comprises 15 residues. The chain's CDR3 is CASSYRDRRSEKLFF. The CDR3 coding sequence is TGTGCCAGCAGCTATCGAGACAGGAGGTCGGAGAAACTGTTTTTT.

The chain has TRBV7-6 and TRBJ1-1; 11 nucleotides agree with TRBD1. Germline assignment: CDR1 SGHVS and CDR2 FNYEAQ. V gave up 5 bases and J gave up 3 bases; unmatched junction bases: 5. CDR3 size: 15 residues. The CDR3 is CASSPWTGGYTEAFF. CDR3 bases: TGTGCCAGCAGCCCATGGACAGGGGGCTACACTGAAGCTTTCTTT.